The sequence of this T cell receptor beta chain was determined in a study of cytomegalovirus exposure and HLA in healthy donors. Using immunoSEQ multiplex PCR, the repertoire was profiled, and TCRdb retains in-frame clones only, with some absent. In the table there are around 120,000 clones, about 84% of which are singletons. Trimming left V 3 bases short and J 1 base short, with 10 bases between. Germline V gives CDR1 LGHNT, CDR2 FRNRAP. There are 14 residues in the CDR3. The donors were part of the roughly 120-subject validation cohort, which stood apart from the approximately 640-subject first cohort.

The specimen sequenced was PBMCs. The rearrangement joins TRBV12-5 to TRBJ2-7; D may be TRBD1 (6 bases). The sequence was collected from a young man in good health and CMV-seronegative. CDR3 coding DNA: TGTGCTAGTGGTTTCTCGGACAGTTCCTACGAGCAGTACTTC. It specifies CASGFSDSSYEQYF.